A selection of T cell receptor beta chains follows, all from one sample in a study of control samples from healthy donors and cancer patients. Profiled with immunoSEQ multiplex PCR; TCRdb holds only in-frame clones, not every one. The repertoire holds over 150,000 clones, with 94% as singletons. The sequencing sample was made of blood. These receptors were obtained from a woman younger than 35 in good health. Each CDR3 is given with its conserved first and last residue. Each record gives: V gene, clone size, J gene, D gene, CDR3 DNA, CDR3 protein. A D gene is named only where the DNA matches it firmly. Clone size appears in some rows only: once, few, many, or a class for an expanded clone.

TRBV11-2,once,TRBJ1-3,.,TGTGCCAGCAGCTCCCCCCGGGGGCCGGCGGGGACCATATATTTT,CASSSPRGPAGTIYF
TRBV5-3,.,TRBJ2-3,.,TGTGCCAGAAGCTTGGAAGGCACAGATACGCAGTATTTT,CARSLEGTDTQYF
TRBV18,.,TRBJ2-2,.,TGTGCCAGCTCACCACCAATCCGGGGCCGCCCCCCGACCGGGGAGCTGTTTTTT,CASSPPIRGRPPTGELFF
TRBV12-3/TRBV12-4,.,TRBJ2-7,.,TGTGCCAGCAGACAAACGGGGTTCGAGCAGTACTTC,CASRQTGFEQYF
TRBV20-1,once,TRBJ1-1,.,TGCAGTACAGAAGACACTGAAGCTTTCTTT,CSTEDTEAFF
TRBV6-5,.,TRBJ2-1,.,TGTGCCAGCAGTTACTCTCGAGCCCAACGACACAATGAGCAGTTCTTC,CASSYSRAQRHNEQFF
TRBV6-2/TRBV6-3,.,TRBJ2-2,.,TGTGCCAGCAGTTACCCTTGGGGCGGGGAGCTGTTTTTT,CASSYPWGGELFF
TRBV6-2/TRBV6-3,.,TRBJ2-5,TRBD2,TGTGCCAGCAGCAAAAAGATACGGGGGGGCAGATCGTGGTACCAAGAGACCCAGTACTTC,CASSKKIRGGRSWYQETQYF
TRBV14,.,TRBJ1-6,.,TGTGCCAGCAGCCAAGAGAGGGGGACACCCCTCCACTTT,CASSQERGTPLHF
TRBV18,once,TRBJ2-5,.,TGTGCCAGCTCACCTGATCGCCAAGAGACCCAGTACTTC,CASSPDRQETQYF
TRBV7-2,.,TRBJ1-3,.,TGTGCCAGCAGCTTACTCGCTAGGACGGCTGGAAACACCATATATTTT,CASSLLARTAGNTIYF
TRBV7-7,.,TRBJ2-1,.,TGTGCTAGCAGCTTAGCAGGGCAGGGAGGTAATGAGCAGTTCTTC,CASSLAGQGGNEQFF
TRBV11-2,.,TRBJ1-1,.,TGTGCCAGCAGCGGCAGTTCCGGAAGCCGCGCTGGGGGGACTGAAGCTTTCTTT,CASSGSSGSRAGGTEAFF
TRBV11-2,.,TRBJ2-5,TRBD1,TGTGCCAGCAGCTTCGGGACAGGGCAAGAGACCCAGTACTTC,CASSFGTGQETQYF
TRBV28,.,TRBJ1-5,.,TGTGCCAGCAGTTCAAGATCGAATCAGCCCCAGCATTTT,CASSSRSNQPQHF
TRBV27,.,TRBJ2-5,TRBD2,TGTGCCAGCAGTTTATTTGGGACTAGCGGGCGTGGGACCCAGTACTTC,CASSLFGTSGRGTQYF
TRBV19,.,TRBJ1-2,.,TGTGCCAGTAGTATGTATACTGGACAATTCTATGGCTACACCTTC,CASSMYTGQFYGYTF
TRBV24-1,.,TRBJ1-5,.,TGTGCCACCAGTGCGGGAGGGAATCAGCCCCAGCATTTT,CATSAGGNQPQHF
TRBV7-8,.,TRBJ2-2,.,TGTGCCAGCAGCTTTGGCACCGGGGAGCTGTTTTTT,CASSFGTGELFF
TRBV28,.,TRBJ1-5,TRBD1,TGTGCCAGCAGCCAAACTCTACAGGGGGCGGGGCAGCCCCAGCATTTT,CASSQTLQGAGQPQHF
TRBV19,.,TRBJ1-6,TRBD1,TGTGCCAGTAGTTTCCGCACAGGGGAGAATTCACCCCTCCACTTT,CASSFRTGENSPLHF
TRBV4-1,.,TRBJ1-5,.,TGCGCCAGCAGCCAAGAAACCCCGGGTCGTAATCAGCCCCAGCATTTT,CASSQETPGRNQPQHF
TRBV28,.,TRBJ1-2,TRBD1,TGTGCCAGCAGTCCTTGGACAGGTGGGGGCGCGGACGGCTACACCTTC,CASSPWTGGGADGYTF
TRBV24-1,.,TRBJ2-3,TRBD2,TGTGCCACCAGTGATGGGGAGCGGGGCCGCACAGATACGCAGTATTTT,CATSDGERGRTDTQYF